This section outlines one TCR beta chain sequence together with its context. What it binds is unknown. These data belong to a study of shared clonotypes between healthy human individuals. Study-level results: Compared with clonotypes that all four donors shared, non-shared clonotypes had lower generation probabilities. An anticipated effect of sequencing depth on clonotype sharing among donors was recognized.

The assay was run at deep level. Method: immunoSEQ multiplex PCR; TCRdb's copy keeps in-frame clones and lacks some. The sample consists of about 110,000 clones, 68% of them appearing once. CDR1 SGHNT and CDR2 YYREEE come from the germline V gene (reference sequence). V was trimmed by 2 bases and J by 1 base, leaving 6 bases between them. The CDR3 runs 13 residues. The receptor comes from a woman in her 30s in good health. The sample taken for sequencing was memory CD8+ T cells sorted from blood. Subset of the sample: CD45RO+ cells pooled with CCR7-negative TemRA cells. The chain carries TRBV5-4 and TRBJ1-1; no definite D call. The CDR3 here is CASSLTSNTEAFF. The CDR3 bases are TGTGCCAGCAGCTTAACATCGAACACTGAAGCTTTCTTT.